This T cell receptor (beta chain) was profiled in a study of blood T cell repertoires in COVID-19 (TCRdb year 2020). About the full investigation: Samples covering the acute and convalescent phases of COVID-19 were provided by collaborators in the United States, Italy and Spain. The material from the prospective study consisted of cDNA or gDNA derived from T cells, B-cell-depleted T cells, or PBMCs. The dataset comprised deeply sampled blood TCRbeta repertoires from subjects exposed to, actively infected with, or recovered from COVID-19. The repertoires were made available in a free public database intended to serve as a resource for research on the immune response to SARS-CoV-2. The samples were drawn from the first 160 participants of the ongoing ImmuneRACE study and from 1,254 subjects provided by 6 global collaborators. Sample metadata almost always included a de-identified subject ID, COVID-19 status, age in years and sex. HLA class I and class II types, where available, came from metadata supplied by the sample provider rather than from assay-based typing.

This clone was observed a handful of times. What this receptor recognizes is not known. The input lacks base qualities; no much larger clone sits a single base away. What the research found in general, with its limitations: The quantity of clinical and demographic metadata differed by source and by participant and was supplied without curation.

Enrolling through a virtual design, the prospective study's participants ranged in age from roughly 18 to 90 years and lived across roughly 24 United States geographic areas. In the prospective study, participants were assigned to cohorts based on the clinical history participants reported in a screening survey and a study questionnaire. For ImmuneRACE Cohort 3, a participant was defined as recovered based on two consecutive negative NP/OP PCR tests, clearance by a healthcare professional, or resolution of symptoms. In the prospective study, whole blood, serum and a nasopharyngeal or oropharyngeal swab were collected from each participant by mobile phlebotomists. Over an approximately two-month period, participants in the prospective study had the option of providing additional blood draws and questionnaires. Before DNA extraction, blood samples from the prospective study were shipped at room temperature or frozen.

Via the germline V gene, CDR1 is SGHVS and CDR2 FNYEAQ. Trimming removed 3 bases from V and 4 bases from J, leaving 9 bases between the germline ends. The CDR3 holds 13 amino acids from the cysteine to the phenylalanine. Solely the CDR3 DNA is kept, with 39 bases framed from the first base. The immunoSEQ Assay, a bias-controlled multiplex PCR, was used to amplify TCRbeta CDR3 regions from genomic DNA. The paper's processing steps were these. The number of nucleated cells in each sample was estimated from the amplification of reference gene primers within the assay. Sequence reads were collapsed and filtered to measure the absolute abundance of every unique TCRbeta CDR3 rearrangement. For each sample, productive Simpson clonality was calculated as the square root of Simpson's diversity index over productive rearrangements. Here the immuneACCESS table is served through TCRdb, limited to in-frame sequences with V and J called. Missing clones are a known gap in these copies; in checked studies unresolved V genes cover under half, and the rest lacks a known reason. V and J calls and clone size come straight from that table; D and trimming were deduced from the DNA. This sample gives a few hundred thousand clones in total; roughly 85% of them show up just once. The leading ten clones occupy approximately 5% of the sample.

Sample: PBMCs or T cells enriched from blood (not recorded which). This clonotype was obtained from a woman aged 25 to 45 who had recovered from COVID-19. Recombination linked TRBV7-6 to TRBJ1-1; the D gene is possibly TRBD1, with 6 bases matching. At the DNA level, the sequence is TGTGCCAGCAGCTTTGCAGGGGCCACTGAAGCTTTCTTT. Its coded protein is CASSFAGATEAFF.